Presented here are 8 T cell receptor beta chains from one specimen sequenced in a study of graft-versus-host responses after intestinal transplantation (dated by TCRdb to the early 2020s). Library construction relied on the immunoSEQ multiplex PCR assay. Drawn from immuneACCESS, this table holds only the in-frame rearrangements with V and J called that TCRdb kept. Clones are partly lost; checked studies trace under half to an unresolved V gene and leave the rest unexplained. The sample table records approximately 90,000 clones; approximately 90% of these occur just once. About 0.27% of the sample is taken by the ten largest. Their specific antigens are unknown. Explained via the paper, the time point label denotes: cells obtained before transplantation from donor or recipient. The sequenced sample was unstimulated CD4+ T cells sorted from spleen or lymph node cells, obtained before transplant. These receptors originate from a human donor who was the organ donor for an intestinal transplant.

The rearrangement uses TRBV5-6 and TRBJ2-1; D is possibly TRBD1 (6 bases). CDR3 length: 15 residues. Trimming left V 4 bases short and J 0 bases short, with 11 bases between. Per the germline V gene, CDR1 is SGHDT and CDR2 is YYEEEE. DNA of the CDR3: TGTGCCAGCAGCGGTAGCAGGGGCTCCTACAATGAGCAGTTCTTC. Amino acid sequence: CASSGSRGSYNEQFF.

The chain combines TRBV5-1 with TRBJ1-2; possibly TRBD1 for D (6 bases). CDR3 size: 12 residues. V was shortened by 1 base and J by 6 bases, with 7 bases between the two germline ends. Germline lookup yields CDR1 SGHRS and CDR2 YFSETQ. CDR3 protein: CASSLQGHGYTF. CDR3 DNA sequence: TGCGCCAGCAGCTTGCAGGGGCATGGCTACACCTTC.

The chain links TRBV7-8 to TRBJ2-1; TRBD2 is a possible D gene (6 bases). This CDR3 is built from 14 residues. V was cut by 1 base and J by 6 bases, with 10 bases left in between. Germline CDR1 is SGHVS and CDR2 is FQNEAQ. Here the CDR3 reads CASSLGGDLNEQFF. The CDR3 coding sequence is TGTGCCAGCAGCTTAGGGGGGGACCTCAATGAGCAGTTCTTC.

The gene calls are TRBV5-1 and TRBJ2-3; a possible D gene is TRBD1 (6 bases). Germline CDR1 reads SGHRS; CDR2 reads YFSETQ. This CDR3 has 13 amino acids. V was trimmed by 6 bases and J by 3 bases, leaving 11 bases between them. DNA for the CDR3: TGCGCCAGCATCGACAGGATTACAGATACGCAGTATTTT. Translation: CASIDRITDTQYF.

The chain links TRBV4-1 to TRBJ2-7; the match to TRBD2 covers 7 bases. Germline-derived CDR1 and CDR2 are MGHRA and YSYEKL. J lost 2 bases, V lost 1 base, and 5 bases had no gene match. The CDR3 length is 15 residues. The CDR3 protein is CASSQGPGGTYEQYF. Here the CDR3 DNA reads TGCGCCAGCAGCCAAGGACCGGGGGGAACCTACGAGCAGTACTTC.

V is TRBV30 and J is TRBJ2-1, with 9 positions matching TRBD2. The length of the CDR3 is 20 residues. Germline-derived CDR1 and CDR2 are GTSNPN and SVGIG (reference sequence). V shed 2 bases and J 3 bases; nucleotides not matched to a gene: 20. The CDR3 protein is CAWSTTGTSSWGLGYNEQFF. CDR3 DNA: TGTGCCTGGAGTACAACCGGGACTAGCAGTTGGGGTCTCGGCTACAATGAGCAGTTCTTC.

V gene TRBV7-2 combines with J gene TRBJ2-2, with D hard to call. The V gene's germline CDR1 is SGHTA and CDR2 FQGNSA. V was clipped by 5 bases and J by 5 bases, with 3 bases between them. The length of the CDR3 is 11 residues. The CDR3 loop is CASSPTGELFF. CDR3 nucleotide sequence: TGTGCCAGCAGCCCAACCGGGGAGCTGTTTTTT.

The DNA of the CDR3 is TGTGCCAGCTCACCACAGGGGTCCTCTGGAAACACCATATATTTT. As protein: CASSPQGSSGNTIYF. The chain joins TRBV18 to TRBJ1-3, with D possibly matching TRBD1 (5 bases). V lost 1 base and J 0 bases, leaving 7 bases between the germline ends. Looked up from germline, CDR1 is KGHSH and CDR2 is LQKENI. The length of the CDR3 is 15 residues.